This TCR beta chain was obtained from a study of cytomegalovirus exposure and HLA in healthy donors (dated by TCRdb to about 2017). About the investigation overall: According to an earlier analysis of several hundred of the donors, roughly 180 million T cells yielded over 100 million unique TCR beta sequences and roughly 280 Gb of sequence data. Approximately 300 gigabases of sequencing data and roughly 80 million unique TCR sequences made up an early release that covered 640 HLA-typed donors. Of the 300 to 500 genotyped donors, 65% to 90% were placed in the genetic ancestry cluster associated with self-reported Caucasian donors. The study aimed to test whether signatures of past pathogen exposure could be identified by cataloging public T cell receptors. The study profiled the T cell repertoires of 500 to 800 subjects by immunosequencing and related them to cytomegalovirus serostatus. A separate validation cohort of some 130 different subjects was used in addition to the roughly 640-subject first cohort. To predict cytomegalovirus infection status, the study combined high-throughput TCR immunosequencing, statistical association of individual TCRs with disease status, and machine learning. To study patterns of TCR occurrence, a later analysis re-analyzed previously published TCR beta repertoires from more than 550 donors and added high-resolution HLA genotyping. Rather than using new phenotypic data, the later analysis identified candidate immune exposures from TCR beta sequences and from how often those sequences occurred across donors. An earlier analysis of approximately 640 of the donors applied high-throughput TCR beta sequencing to assess whether each TCR beta V gene segment acted as functional or pseudogenic. Donor age, sex, ethnicity and CMV serostatus were compiled together with the repertoire data. In a later genetic analysis, genome-wide SNP genotypes for about 55% of the 666 donors were used, and that subset was treated as a discovery cohort. Every discovery cohort repertoire had been produced on one sequencing platform. HLA typing included class I and class II loci at four-digit resolution. The number of typed donors differed by locus: about 629-630 for A, B, C, DRB1 and DQB1; approximately 530 for DQA1; over 600 for DPA1; and around 450 for DPB1. Four or five DR-DQ haplotypes were handled as single units for association and clustering, since linkage in the cohort was strong. Among about 400 genotyped donors of the cohort, an average of around 240,000 unique TCR beta nucleotide sequences was sequenced per donor, of which roughly 18% were non-productive.

Library method: the immunoSEQ multiplex PCR assay. The multiplex PCR relied on a mix of 60 forward primers for TCR Vbeta segments and 13 reverse primers for TCR Jbeta segments. A multiplex PCR assay on genomic DNA amplified the CDR3 region of rearranged TCR beta genes. Amplified TCR beta libraries were sequenced as 87-base-pair reads on the Illumina HiSeq System. Under the source paper's analysis protocol: Across the 500 to 750 repertoires, a later analysis counted 80 million or so unique TCR beta chains, around 10 million of which were shared by at least two donors. A nearest-neighbor algorithm error-corrected the raw reads and collapsed the reads into unique sequences, merging closely related sequences to remove PCR and sequencing errors. CDR3 sequences were aligned to IMGT reference sequences to assign V, D and J gene segments. For a sequence to be retained, a match of at least six nucleotides was required to both a V gene segment and a J gene segment. Rearrangements were called productive when the CDR3 lacked stop codons and stayed in frame with V and J; all others were non-productive. CDR3 was defined by IMGT convention, running from the second conserved V-encoded cysteine to the conserved J-encoded phenylalanine. Sequences without an unambiguous match to a single V gene segment were excluded from the earlier analysis of about 600 of the donors. An earlier analysis of a few hundred of the donors classified V segments as functional when productive rearrangements were above 56.7% and as segregating when the standard deviation between donors was above 5%. A statistical classification framework was developed to diagnose cytomegalovirus status using the catalog of TCR beta chain sequences. A later analysis assigned V and J genes by comparing TCR nucleotide sequences with IMGT/GENE-DB human TR gene sequences. Using the TCRdist pipeline, a later analysis assigned CDR3 sequences along with most-parsimonious VDJ recombination scenarios. In a later analysis, each TCR beta chain was defined by its CDR3 amino acid sequence together with its V-gene family, and reads without a unique V-gene family were excluded. In a later analysis, fewer than 600 highly shared, low-generation-probability nucleotide sequences were removed to address suspected cross-contamination and a sequencing artifact. In a later analysis, a clonal expansion index for each public chain was calculated from normalized within-repertoire ranks of inferred template counts. In a later analysis, generation probabilities were computed with a VDJ recombination model fitted to out-of-frame rearrangements, and the resulting probabilities were checked against IGoR. A later analysis scored TCR-TCR, TCR-HLA and TCR-CMV co-occurrence with hypergeometric tests, applying a repertoire-size bias correction to TCR pairs. A later analysis estimated false discovery rates by permuting HLA or CMV assignments 20 times. In a later analysis, co-occurring TCRs were grouped with DBSCAN, and TCRdist sequence similarity was added when clustering was performed within HLA-allele-positive subsets. For co-occurrence clustering, repertoires with fewer than 30,000 or more than 120,000 public chains were excluded, along with five or six repertoires with anomalous nucleotide sharing. This is the immuneACCESS table as TCRdb keeps it, with only in-frame sequences that have V and J called. A part of the clones is gone; compared with another copy, unresolved V genes explain less than half, and the rest is unexplained. Clone size and V and J calls were adopted from that table, with D and trimming inferred from the DNA. The sample has roughly 99,000 clones on record, more than 70% of them singletons. The top ten clonotypes cover roughly 8.2% of the sample.

The paper's findings and limits, for the study overall: An association between a missense DCLRE1C variant and V-gene and J-gene trimming of TCR beta chains was found in a later genetic analysis and replicated in an independent cohort. A later analysis reported that several top co-occurrence clusters appeared linked to parvovirus B19, influenza, CMV and Epstein-Barr virus. In a later analysis, HLA-associated TCR beta chains were found to be more clonally expanded and to have lower generation probabilities than equally common non-associated chains. Because HLA typing was unavailable for some donors at each locus, only the typed subset was used in association tests. Roughly uniform sequencing depth across donors was assumed in presence/absence analyses, although this assumption may not hold. According to the authors, the approach could potentially be generalized to other disease states and immunological phenotypes. Linkage disequilibrium might explain the correlated functional status among segregating V segments, but an unknown experimental factor could not be excluded. A later genetic analysis reported fewer N-insertions in productive TCRs among donors in an Asian-associated ancestry cluster than the roughly 670-donor mean. In this cohort, only TCR beta chains were sequenced, and detectable features were limited by the absence of alpha or paired-chain data. In a later analysis, around 17,000 TCR beta sequences were associated with specific HLA alleles at a false discovery rate of 0.05. A further reported finding was that TCR beta sequences accurately predicted the HLA-A and HLA-B alleles for most subjects in the first cohort. In a later analysis, TCR association rates were found to vary across HLA loci, with the most associated TCRs seen for DRB1 alleles and the fewest for HLA-C alleles. A later analysis found that most CMV-associated TCR beta chains appeared HLA-restricted, with HLA associations seemingly driven largely by CMV exposure. A few of the identified cytomegalovirus-associated TCR beta chains were confirmed in vitro to be specific for cytomegalovirus antigens. A cluster of highly shared sequence variants was judged likely to represent a technical artifact of the sequencing pipeline. The earlier analysis of about 600 of the donors excluded around 17 rarely observed V segments, including chromosome 9 orphons, because counts were too low. When HLA alleles, especially DR and DQ, strongly co-occurred, attributing TCR associations to individual alleles was difficult. The only immune exposure information available for the cohort was CMV serostatus. Most TCR sequences were observed very rarely across donors, whereas some public TCRs were present in many individuals. In an earlier analysis of over 550 of the donors, most TCR beta V segments were observed in productive rearrangements about 90% or about 30% of the time, broadly matching IMGT annotations. Cytomegalovirus status was reported to be diagnosed by the classifier with high specificity and sensitivity in both the original and validation cohorts. In the study, some 160 TCR beta chains were listed as associated with cytomegalovirus. Some IMGT-functional V segments, including TRBV6-2 and TRBV6-3, could not be told apart with the 87-base-pair reads, so those segments were excluded.

There are 13 amino acids in the CDR3, from cysteine to phenylalanine inclusive. The retained sequence is limited to the CDR3, 39 bases, with the frame set at the first base. V is pared back by 7 bases and J by 4 bases, with 13 bases lying between the germline termini. CDR1 SGHVS and CDR2 FQNEAQ were looked up in the germline V gene. With regard to this clone: Its cognate antigen has yet to be identified. Base qualities are missing; no much larger clone stands one base away.

The cohort consisted of 670 or so healthy bone marrow donors. At the time of sampling, all cohort members were nominally healthy, though unrecorded immune exposures were likely present. The donor was CMV seronegative and was included in the group of 352 seronegative cohort members. Every donor gave a peripheral blood sample, and the peripheral blood mononuclear cells from that sample were used for TCR beta sequencing. Genomic DNA was extracted from the blood cell samples with the Qiagen DNeasy Blood Extraction Kit. The chain links TRBV7-8 with TRBJ1-1, with no confident D gene call. The sample comprised PBMCs. The sequence came from a man aged 25-40 years in good health and CMV-seronegative. This receptor carries the CDR3 CASTEGTITEAFF. The bases are TGTGCCAGCACCGAGGGTACGATCACTGAAGCTTTCTTT. The reference TRBV7-8 and TRBJ1-1 proteins fill in what lies around the CDR3, so the full variable domain reads GAGVSQSPRYKVAKRGQDVALRCDPISGHVSLFWYQQALGQGPEFLTYFQNEAQLDKSGLPSDRFFAERPEGSVSTLKIQRTQQEDSAVYLCASTEGTITEAFFGQGTRLTVV.